These 21 T cell receptor beta chains were all obtained from the same sample, sequenced in a study of cytomegalovirus exposure and HLA in healthy donors. Both 60 Vbeta primers and 13 Jbeta primers went into the PCR. TCRdb keeps only in-frame clones here, not all; method: immunoSEQ multiplex PCR. The sample carries 200,000 to 250,000 clones, over 80% recorded once. Input material: PBMCs. These receptors all stem from a boy aged 2 to 9 in good health and CMV-seronegative.

J is TRBJ2-5 and V is TRBV15; D remains ambiguous. Looked up from germline, CDR1 is LNHNV and CDR2 is YYDKDF (reference sequence). Trimming left V 0 bases short and J 5 bases short, with 7 bases between. The length of the CDR3 is 13 residues. CDR3 protein: CATSRDYSETQYF. The CDR3 DNA sequence: TGTGCCACCAGCAGAGATTACTCGGAGACCCAGTACTTC.

The chain is built from TRBV2 and TRBJ1-1; D is perhaps TRBD1 (5 bases). V shed 3 bases and J shed 4 bases, with 12 bases lying between them. The CDR3 totals 14 residues. Germline V gene lookup returns CDR1 SNHLY and CDR2 FYNNEI. Written as DNA, the CDR3 is TGTGCCAGCAGTGACAGGGCATGGGGCACTGAAGCTTTCTTT. This encodes CASSDRAWGTEAFF.

V usage is TRBV7-9 and J usage is TRBJ2-4; TRBD2 is a possible D gene (5 bases). The CDR3 spans 11 residues. Deletions cut 5 bases from V and 9 bases from J, with 8 bases between. Germline lookup yields CDR1 SEHNR and CDR2 FQNEAQ (reference sequence). The CDR3 here is CASSPGGIQYF. The CDR3, as DNA: TGTGCCAGCAGCCCTGGAGGCATTCAGTACTTC.

The CDR3 DNA reads as TGTGCCAGCAGCGCGAGCCAGCCCCAGCATTTT. It translates to CASSASQPQHF. The V call is TRBV6-1, the J call TRBJ1-5; D call uncertain. This CDR3 has 11 residues. V lost 6 bases and J 7 bases, leaving 7 bases between the germline ends. Per the germline V gene, CDR1 is MNHNS and CDR2 is SASEGT.

The genes are TRBV30 and TRBJ2-1; TRBD2 matches at 7 bases. Unmatched junction bases numbered 12, after V lost 3 bases and J lost 7 bases. This CDR3 region has 15 residues. Germline CDR1 reads GTSNPN; CDR2 reads SVGIG (reference sequence). This chain's CDR3 is CAWSVGTGGSNEQFF. In nucleotides, the CDR3 is TGTGCCTGGAGCGTTGGGACGGGAGGTTCGAATGAGCAGTTCTTC.

The CDR3 bases are TGTGCCAGCAGCATTATGACAGGGTCGGGGCAGCCCCAGCATTTT. Residues: CASSIMTGSGQPQHF. The chain links TRBV5-6 to TRBJ1-5; 7 positions match TRBD1. The CDR3 has 15 residues. With 4 bases clipped from V and 7 bases from J, the junction kept 11 bases outside the gene matches. Germline lookup yields CDR1 SGHDT and CDR2 YYEEEE.

The rearrangement uses TRBV25-1 and TRBJ1-5; D is unresolved. Trimming cost V 5 bases and J 4 bases, with 12 bases left between them. Germline V lookup: CDR1 MGHDK, CDR2 SYGVNS. This CDR3 has 14 residues. The CDR3 here is CASSPPRDNQPQHF. Written as DNA, the CDR3 is TGTGCCAGCAGTCCTCCGAGGGATAATCAGCCCCAGCATTTT.

In DNA, the CDR3 is TGTGCCAGCAGTTATGCGGACAACTCCTACGAGCAGTACTTC. This codes for CASSYADNSYEQYF. The rearrangement links TRBV27 to TRBJ2-5, with a weak D call TRBD1 (5 bases). TRBJ2-7 matches the DNA end more closely, so the J call is doubtful. The CDR3 consists of 14 residues. Germline CDR1 MNHEY, CDR2 SMNVEV (reference sequence).

V and J are TRBV10-3 and TRBJ1-3; unclear D gene. Germline CDR1 reads ENHRY; CDR2 reads SYGVKD. V was pared by 0 bases and J by 4 bases, with 16 bases between. The CDR3 extends over 17 amino acids. Here the CDR3 DNA reads TGTGCCATCAGTGAGTCGATTATACTCTCCTCAGGAAACACCATATATTTT. It specifies CAISESIILSSGNTIYF.

This chain links TRBV19 with TRBJ2-7, with D perhaps TRBD2 (6 bases). CDR3 length equals 12 residues. Germline values: CDR1 LNHDA, CDR2 SQIVND (reference sequence). Trimming shortened V by 6 bases and J by 4 bases, and 10 bases separated the two germline ends. The CDR3 protein is CASRGTGYEQYF. CDR3 DNA: TGTGCCAGTAGGGGGACTGGGTACGAGCAGTACTTC.

V and J are TRBV19 and TRBJ2-7; TRBD2 agrees at 10 bases. Trimming at V came to 1 base and at J to 2 bases, leaving 2 bases not matched to a gene. Germline CDR1 is LNHDA and CDR2 is SQIVND (reference sequence). The CDR3 sequence is 15 residues long. CDR3 in amino acids: CASSIATSGAYEQYF. The CDR3 DNA reads TGTGCCAGTAGTATAGCAACTAGCGGGGCCTACGAGCAGTACTTC.

This chain's CDR3 is CATSSSSGRAEHEQFF. CDR3 sequence (DNA): TGTGCCACCAGCAGTTCGAGCGGGAGGGCCGAGCATGAGCAGTTCTTC. J is TRBJ2-1 and V is TRBV15; 10 bases align to TRBD2. The germline CDR1 and CDR2 sequences are LNHNV and YYDKDF (reference sequence). V lost 3 bases to trimming and J lost 8 bases; unmatched junction nucleotides: 10. The CDR3 has 16 amino acids.

The gene calls are TRBV19 and TRBJ1-5, with D hard to call. V lost 7 bases and J lost 4, with 11 bases in between. This CDR3 comprises 13 residues. The germline gives CDR1 LNHDA, CDR2 SQIVND (reference sequence). The CDR3: CASNGTENQPQHF. The CDR3 coding sequence is TGTGCCAGTAATGGAACGGAGAATCAGCCCCAGCATTTT.

This chain joins TRBV19 and TRBJ1-1; D ambiguous. CDR3 size: 14 residues. The germline V gene encodes CDR1 LNHDA and CDR2 SQIVND (reference sequence). V lost 10 bases and J 5 bases, leaving 20 bases between the germline ends. The DNA for the CDR3 is TGTGCCATATCTCCGTCGACACTTGGGACTGAAGCTTTCTTT. Amino acid sequence: CAISPSTLGTEAFF.

The chain is built from TRBV5-4 and TRBJ1-1; 7 bases map to TRBD1. Germline V gives CDR1 SGHNT, CDR2 YYREEE (reference sequence). The CDR3 has 16 amino acids. After removal of 7 bases from V and 6 bases from J, the junction contained 18 bases not matched to a gene. The DNA of the CDR3 is TGTGCCAGCGGACGTAGACAGGGATCCGGTGACGCTGAAGCTTTCTTT. It yields the protein CASGRRQGSGDAEAFF.

The chain couples TRBV10-3 to TRBJ2-3; TRBD1 aligns across 8 bases. V was pared by 3 bases and J by 2 bases, with 7 bases of the junction left unmatched. Germline V gene sequence: CDR1 ENHRY, CDR2 SYGVKD. The CDR3 loop spans 16 amino acids. The CDR3 nucleotides are TGTGCCATCAGTGACCTAGACAGGGGTTACACAGATACGCAGTATTTT. Translation gives CAISDLDRGYTDTQYF.

The chain couples TRBV27 to TRBJ2-2, with D possibly matching TRBD2 (5 bases). The CDR3 runs 15 residues. Per the germline V gene, CDR1 is MNHEY and CDR2 is SMNVEV (reference sequence). Trimming left V 1 base short and J 1 base short, with 7 bases between. The CDR3 DNA reads as TGTGCCAGCAGTTTATTCGGGGTGAACACCGGGGAGCTGTTTTTT. Protein product: CASSLFGVNTGELFF.

The chain carries TRBV20-1 and TRBJ2-7, with 8 bases matching TRBD1. There are 10 residues in the CDR3. J gave up 11 bases and V 3 bases, and 3 bases lay outside the gene matches. The germline V gene has CDR1 DFQATT and CDR2 SNEGSKA (reference sequence). The CDR3 protein is CSASGTGEYF. The CDR3 DNA sequence: TGCAGTGCTAGCGGGACAGGAGAGTACTTC.

J is TRBJ2-1 and V is TRBV5-6, with D possibly matching TRBD2 (6 bases). V lost 2 bases and J lost 4, with 10 bases in between. CDR3 length: 14 residues. Germline V gives CDR1 SGHDT, CDR2 YYEEEE. The CDR3 sequence is CASSFGTFYNEQFF. The CDR3 DNA sequence: TGTGCCAGCAGCTTTGGGACTTTTTACAATGAGCAGTTCTTC.

This chain connects TRBV5-8 to TRBJ2-3; possibly TRBD1 for D (5 bases). V lost 3 bases, J lost 0 bases, and 11 bases lay in between. Germline values: CDR1 SGHTS, CDR2 YDEGEE. The CDR3 spans 15 residues. The CDR3 DNA reads as TGTGCCAGCAGCTCCACAGGATCTAGCACAGATACGCAGTATTTT. Its protein product is CASSSTGSSTDTQYF.

The gene calls are TRBV11-2 and TRBJ2-5; weak D call: TRBD2 (5 bases). CDR3 size: 15 residues. CDR1 is SGHAT, CDR2 FQNNGV, per germline. Trimming stripped 0 bases from V and 7 bases from J, with 15 bases between. The CDR3 loop reads CASSLDLGWAGTQYF. For the CDR3, the DNA is TGTGCCAGCAGCTTAGATTTGGGTTGGGCGGGGACCCAGTACTTC.